Each of the 15 T cell receptor beta chains below was sequenced from the same sample in a study of blood T cell repertoires in COVID-19. Using immunoSEQ multiplex PCR, the repertoire was profiled, and TCRdb retains in-frame clones only, with some absent. The sample includes more than 300,000 clones, approximately 87% of them seen just once. The sequencing input was PBMCs or T cells enriched from blood (not recorded which). These receptors came from a man aged 35 to 55 in a cohort exposed to, infected with or recovered from COVID-19 (not recorded which).

The chain joins TRBV6-5 to TRBJ2-2, with 8 nucleotides matching TRBD1. After removal of 5 bases from V and 7 bases from J, the junction contained 6 bases not matched to a gene. The CDR3 runs 14 residues. Germline V gene sequence: CDR1 MNHEY, CDR2 SVGAGI. CDR3 coding DNA: TGTGCCAGCAGTCAGGGGGCGATGGACGGGGAGCTGTTTTTT. Encoded protein: CASSQGAMDGELFF.

This chain connects TRBV5-4 to TRBJ2-2; 9 bases fit TRBD1. Germline V gene data show CDR1 as SGHNT and CDR2 as YYREEE (reference sequence). The CDR3 runs 15 residues. V lost 5 bases, J lost 6 bases, and 8 bases stayed unmatched. CDR3 residues: CASSPRQGVAGELFF. CDR3 nucleotide sequence: TGTGCCAGCAGTCCGCGACAGGGGGTGGCCGGGGAGCTGTTTTTT.

On this clone itself: Other DNA sequences within the sample encode an identical CDR3. The V call is TRBV28, the J call TRBJ2-7; D unclear. This CDR3 comprises 11 residues. The germline V gene has CDR1 MDHEN and CDR2 SYDVKM. Deletions cut 6 bases from V and 4 bases from J, with 7 bases between. CDR3 in amino acids: CASSTSYEQYF. DNA of the CDR3: TGTGCCAGCAGCACTTCATACGAGCAGTACTTC.

This clone was seen a handful of times. The chain combines TRBV5-6 with TRBJ1-2; D is uncertain. Trimming removed 0 bases from V and 5 bases from J, with 17 bases in between. The CDR3 has 16 amino acids. Per the germline V gene, CDR1 is SGHDT and CDR2 is YYEEEE. The DNA for the CDR3 is TGTGCCAGCAGCTTGGCGGCGGATGCCAAAAGATATGGCTACACCTTC. This gives the protein CASSLAADAKRYGYTF.

This rearrangement joins TRBV6-5 to TRBJ2-5; the match to TRBD1 covers 7 bases. The CDR3 extends over 14 amino acids. V was pared by 8 bases and J by 4 bases, with 10 bases of the junction left unmatched. Looked up from germline, CDR1 is MNHEY and CDR2 is SVGAGI. The CDR3 region has the DNA TGTGCCAGCGCCATAATGGACAGGAGAGAGACCCAGTACTTC. This encodes CASAIMDRRETQYF.

The chain couples TRBV27 to TRBJ2-7, with 8 bases that match TRBD2. The CDR3 has 14 residues. The J segment lost 0 bases and the V segment lost 6 bases, leaving 4 bases of the junction unmatched. Looked up from germline, CDR1 is MNHEY and CDR2 is SMNVEV (reference sequence). The CDR3 coding sequence is TGTGCCAGCAGCTTAGCGGGGAACTCCTACGAGCAGTACTTC. Translated: CASSLAGNSYEQYF.

V usage is TRBV14 and J usage is TRBJ1-2, with a weak D call TRBD1 (5 bases). The germline V and J ends were trimmed by 1 base and 4 bases, with 10 bases remaining between them. From germline, CDR1 is SGHDN and CDR2 FVKESK. This CDR3 contains 14 residues. CDR3 region: CASSQGTSSYGYTF. Here the CDR3 DNA reads TGTGCCAGCAGCCAAGGGACATCCTCCTATGGCTACACCTTC.

In its sample, this clone was seen once. The chain combines TRBV6-2 or TRBV6-3 with TRBJ1-5, with D unclear. The CDR3 covers 12 residues. Germline V lookup: CDR1 MNHEY, CDR2 SVGEGT. V gave up 4 bases and J gave up 5 bases, with 6 bases separating them. The CDR3 DNA reads as TGTGCCAGCAGTTGGGCGTATCAGCCCCAGCATTTT. Protein: CASSWAYQPQHF.

V and J are TRBV12-3 or TRBV12-4 and TRBJ2-5; D is unclear. The CDR3 runs 13 residues. Deletions cut 3 bases from V and 5 bases from J, with 10 bases between. CDR3 sequence (DNA): TGTGCCAGCAGTTTTCAGGCATGGGAGACCCAGTACTTC. It codes for CASSFQAWETQYF.

The rearrangement joins TRBV5-1 to TRBJ1-1; TRBD1 matches at 8 bases. This CDR3 spans 14 amino acids. With V trimmed by 5 bases and J by 5 bases, 8 bases remained unmatched. Germline V gene lookup returns CDR1 SGHRS and CDR2 YFSETQ. The CDR3 DNA is TGCGCCAGCAGGGGTAGGACAGGGATAACTGAAGCTTTCTTT. Translated, it gives CASRGRTGITEAFF.

This chain connects TRBV19 to TRBJ2-1; perhaps TRBD2 as D (6 bases). The CDR3 is made up of 15 amino acids. V was clipped by 1 base and J by 6 bases, with 13 bases between them. Germline V CDR1 and CDR2: LNHDA, SQIVND (reference sequence). In nucleotides, the CDR3 is TGTGCCAGTAGTATAGGGGCGGGAACCATCAATGAGCAGTTCTTC. Translation gives CASSIGAGTINEQFF.

CDR3 bases: TGTGCCAGCAGCCCCTCCGGGACAGGGCTTTCACCCCTCCACTTT. Residues: CASSPSGTGLSPLHF. The chain carries TRBV2 and TRBJ1-6; TRBD1 agrees at 9 bases. The CDR3 spans 15 residues. Trimming took 6 bases from V and 9 from J; bases not matched to a gene: 9. Germline lookup yields CDR1 SNHLY and CDR2 FYNNEI.

The rearrangement joins TRBV3-1 (or the pseudogene TRBV3-2) to TRBJ2-7, with 13 bases aligning to TRBD2. After removal of 6 bases from V and 2 bases from J, the junction contained 4 bases not matched to a gene. CDR1 and CDR2 (germline): LGHDT, YNNKEL (reference sequence). The CDR3 runs 15 residues. The CDR3 nucleotides read TGTGCCAGCAGACTAGCGGGAGGGCGAACCTACGAGCAGTACTTC. Its protein is CASRLAGGRTYEQYF.

This clone was found a few times. This chain uses TRBV19 with TRBJ2-2; TRBD2 matches 8 bases. After removal of 6 bases from V and 6 bases from J, the junction contained 6 bases not matched to a gene. Germline CDR1 is LNHDA and CDR2 is SQIVND (reference sequence). The CDR3 extends over 14 amino acids. DNA of the CDR3: TGTGCCAGTAGGACTAGCGATCGGGCCGGGGAGCTGTTTTTT. Translating gives CASRTSDRAGELFF.

This clone was recorded once. V usage is TRBV28 and J usage is TRBJ1-2, with D perhaps TRBD1 (6 bases). CDR3 length: 15 amino acids. From germline, CDR1 is MDHEN and CDR2 SYDVKM. The V and J ends lost 7 bases and 5 bases respectively, with 20 bases between them. The CDR3 here is CASISTGMGVYGYTF. DNA of the CDR3: TGTGCCAGCATCTCCACAGGGATGGGGGTGTATGGCTACACCTTC.